This T cell receptor (beta chain) is from a study of T cell responses to AZD1222 COVID-19 vaccine. Libraries were prepared by immunoSEQ multiplex PCR; TCRdb keeps only in-frame clonotypes and omits some of them. This sample has around 84,000 clones, with about 84% found just once. V lost 2 bases and J lost 1, with 9 bases in between. Germline V lookup: CDR1 SGDLS, CDR2 YYNGEE. This CDR3 is 14 amino acids long. The source is an adult in good health. The sequences come from peripheral blood, collected on day 0 of AZD1222 vaccination. V is TRBV9 and J is TRBJ1-1; weak D call: TRBD1 (6 bases). The CDR3 DNA reads TGTGCCAGCAGCGTTAACAGGGAGAACACTGAAGCTTTCTTT. Translation: CASSVNRENTEAFF.